One and the same sample provided the 11 T cell receptor beta chains below, sequenced in a study of T cells in women clearing cervical HPV infection. This table comes from immunoSEQ multiplex PCR, and its TCRdb copy is limited to in-frame clones, with some not included. The table lists approximately 32,000 clones, with about 7.2% in the top ten. The sequenced sample consisted of blood buffy coat. These TCRs come from a woman aged 18 to 75 with a cervical HPV16 infection that either progressed to CIN3+ or cleared (not recorded which).

A word on this clone: The read ends 3 residues before the CDR3 terminus; that terminus is restored from the germline J gene. The V gene is TRBV10-3, the J gene TRBJ1-2, with 10 bases that match TRBD1. This CDR3 spans 12 amino acids. Germline V gene data show CDR1 as ENHRY and CDR2 as SYGVKD. CDR3 amino acids: CAIKSGQGNYTF. The DNA read from the CDR3 is TGTGCCATCAAGTCGGGACAGGGGAAC.

Comment on this clone: The read ends 3 residues shy of where the CDR3 ends; the end is completed using the germline J gene. This chain uses TRBV12-5 with TRBJ2-5; 8 bases align to TRBD1. Germline values: CDR1 LGHNT, CDR2 FRNRAP. Trimming at V came to 1 base and at J to 4 bases, leaving 11 bases not matched to a gene. The CDR3 loop spans 17 amino acids. The DNA read from the CDR3 is TGTGCTAGTGGTTTGGGAAAGACAGGGGCTCGTGGAGAGACC. It is translated as CASGLGKTGARGET. The full CDR3 is CASGLGKTGARGETQYF.

On this clone: The read finishes 3 residues shy of the CDR3 end, and the germline J gene is used to complete it. V is TRBV7-2 and J is TRBJ2-7, with TRBD2 matching over 9 bases. The junction had 2 bases not matched to a gene; V was cut back by 0 bases and J by 2 bases. The CDR3 is 15 amino acids. The germline V gene has CDR1 SGHTA and CDR2 FQGNSA. The sequenced part of the CDR3 DNA is TGTGCCAGCAGCTTAGCGCTAGCGGGGACCTACGAG. It is translated as CASSLALAGTYE. The full CDR3 protein reads CASSLALAGTYEQYF.

Regarding this clone: The CDR3 is cut off 3 residues early in the read; its end comes from the germline J gene. V and J are TRBV6-1 and TRBJ2-1, with TRBD2 identical over 10 bases. CDR3 length: 15 amino acids. The V and J ends lost 4 bases and 5 bases, in that order; junction bases with no gene match: 5. Germline values: CDR1 MNHNS, CDR2 SASEGT. The sequenced CDR3 bases are TGTGCCAGCAGTGGGCCTAGCGGGGGACACAATGAG. Translated, it gives CASSGPSGGHNE. The full CDR3 protein reads CASSGPSGGHNEQFF.

Comments on this clone: The CDR3 end is not reached by the read, which stops 3 residues before it; the germline J gene fills it in. The rearrangement uses TRBV5-6 and TRBJ2-7; D is uncertain. Germline lookup yields CDR1 SGHDT and CDR2 YYEEEE. This CDR3 has 15 residues. V lost 2 bases and J 0 bases, leaving 12 bases between the germline ends. The CDR3 sequence is CASSFRQRNSYEQYF. The CDR3 DNA, read in part, is TGTGCCAGCAGCTTCAGGCAAAGAAACTCCTACGAG.

Points on this clone: Read coverage stops 3 residues before the CDR3 terminus; the germline J gene supplies the remainder. This chain connects TRBV19 to TRBJ1-2; 8 bases line up with TRBD1. In germline, CDR1 is LNHDA, CDR2 SQIVND (reference sequence). The CDR3 has 13 residues. This CDR3 reads CASKTGTGRDYTF. CDR3 DNA, as far as it was read: TGTGCCAGTAAAACCGGGACAGGCCGCGAC.

Regarding this clone: The sequence runs out 3 residues before the end of the CDR3; the remainder is reconstructed from the germline J gene. The rearrangement links TRBV24-1 to TRBJ2-3; a weak D match, TRBD2 (6 bases). The CDR3 runs to 14 residues. CDR1 is KGHDR, CDR2 SFDVKD, per germline. Trimming shortened V by 5 bases and J by 0 bases, and 8 bases separated the two germline ends. The CDR3 region is CATSGTTSTDTQYF. Partial CDR3 DNA: TGTGCCACCAGTGGGACTACCAGCACAGATACG.

Remarks on this clone: The read stops 3 residues short of the end of the CDR3; the missing end is completed from the germline J gene. The V and J genes are TRBV11-2 and TRBJ2-5, with 7 bases that match TRBD1. J lost 4 bases, V lost 7 bases, and 9 bases had no gene match. The germline CDR1 and CDR2 sequences are SGHAT and FQNNGV. The CDR3 has 14 residues. The part of the CDR3 DNA that was read is TGTGCCAGCATCCTAGGGGGCGGAGGAGAGACC. The encoded protein is CASILGGGGET. The CDR3 in full is CASILGGGGETQYF.

A remark on this clone: From the germline J gene comes the end of the CDR3, since the read stops 3 residues before it. V gene TRBV5-1 combines with J gene TRBJ1-1; a possible D gene is TRBD1 (6 bases). Trimming took off 2 bases at V and 2 bases at J, with 16 bases between the two ends. The CDR3 totals 16 residues. Germline V gives CDR1 SGHRS, CDR2 YFSETQ. CDR3 DNA (partial): TGCGCCAGCAGCTTCGGGACCGGGACAAAAAACACTGAA. This translates into CASSFGTGTKNTE. The whole CDR3 protein is CASSFGTGTKNTEAFF.

Note on this clone: With the read ending 3 residues before the CDR3 end, the germline J gene is used to fill in that end. This chain uses TRBV10-3 with TRBJ1-5, with a possible D match to TRBD1 (6 bases). This CDR3 spans 15 amino acids. Looked up from germline, CDR1 is ENHRY and CDR2 is SYGVKD. Trimming took 2 bases from V and 0 from J, leaving 8 bases between them. CDR3 region: CAISEGTISNQPQHF. The covered CDR3 bases are TGTGCCATCAGTGAGGGGACAATTAGCAATCAGCCC.

Of note for this clone: The CDR3 end falls 3 residues outside the read, so it is completed with the germline J gene. The chain uses TRBV6-2 or TRBV6-3 and TRBJ2-3, with 8 bases aligning to TRBD2. Per the germline V gene, CDR1 is MNHEY and CDR2 is SVGEGT. The ends lost 5 bases at V and 3 bases at J; junction bases unmatched: 7. CDR3 size: 15 residues. CDR3 DNA (partial): TGTGCCAGCAGTATGACCGGGACTAGAACAGATACG. Amino acids: CASSMTGTRTDT. The CDR3 reads in full as CASSMTGTRTDTQYF.